This T cell receptor beta chain appears in the sequencing data of a study of control samples from healthy donors and cancer patients (dated by TCRdb to 2018 to 2020). The CDR3 covers 15 residues, taking in both the cysteine and the phenylalanine. Only the CDR3 portion is preserved as DNA: 45 bases, with reading frame beginning at the first base. From V the trimming removes 5 bases and from J it removes 3 bases, while the gene matches leave 4 bases of the junction unaccounted for. From the germline V gene (reference sequence), CDR1 is SSHAT and CDR2 is FNYEAQ. Of note for this clone: Its cognate antigen has yet to be identified. It has no much larger one-base neighbor in the sample; base qualities were not kept.

The library came from the immunoSEQ multiplex PCR assay. In TCRdb, the immuneACCESS table is reduced to in-frame sequences with V and J assigned. These tables do not hold every clone; where another copy was compared, an unresolved V gene accounts for under half, and the others remain unexplained. Across this sample there are about 97,000 clones, with 92% seen only once. The top ten clonotypes cover 2% to 2.5% of the sample. The specimen sequenced was blood. The source of this sequence is a woman aged 18-30 years in good health. The rearrangement joined TRBV7-7 to TRBJ1-4; 9 middle bases align to TRBD1. The nucleotides are TGTGCCAGCAGCCCCGACAGGGGGGCTAATGAAAAACTGTTTTTT. The translation is CASSPDRGANEKLFF.